These T cell receptor beta chains were read from a single sample in a study of CD8 T cells in ankylosing spondylitis. TCRdb ran MiXCR on the 5' RACE reads and lists one entry per CDR3 protein. Found here are 400,000 to 450,000 distinct CDR3 sequences, approximately 17% of them singletons; the top ten hold approximately 0.93%. Sequenced input: blood, either unsorted or a sorted T cell fraction (not recorded which). These receptors came from a male donor with ankylosing spondylitis. CDR3s include the opening cysteine and the closing phenylalanine or tryptophan. A D gene is named only where the DNA matches it firmly. A clone size is listed for some rows: how often the clone was seen (once, few, many), or a class if it is expanded.

v_gene	abundance	len	j_gene	d_gene	CDR3nt	CDR3aa
TRBV11-2	NA	13	TRBJ1-2	NA	TGTGCCAGCAGCCCCGACAAGCACTATGGCTACACCTTC	CASSPDKHYGYTF
TRBV12-3/TRBV12-4	many	13	TRBJ1-1	NA	TGTGCCAGCAGTCCGGGCGCGAACACTGAAGCTTTCTTT	CASSPGANTEAFF
TRBV11-2	few	15	TRBJ2-7	NA	TGTGCCAGCAGCTCCCTAAGGACCACATCCTACGAGCAGTACTTC	CASSSLRTTSYEQYF
TRBV30	NA	13	TRBJ2-3	NA	TGTGCCTGGACCGTGGGTTTCACAGATACGCAGTATTTT	CAWTVGFTDTQYF
TRBV6-1	NA	14	TRBJ2-7	NA	TGTGCCAGCACAAAACTTCGGGGTGCCTACGAGCAGTACTTC	CASTKLRGAYEQYF
TRBV20-1	NA	13	TRBJ1-1	TRBD1	TGCAGTGCTAGAGTCACAGGGGGCACTGAAGCTTTCTTT	CSARVTGGTEAFF
TRBV10-1	once	13	TRBJ2-1	NA	TGCGCCAGCAGTCCCAACGCAAACAATGAGCAGTTCTTC	CASSPNANNEQFF
TRBV7-4	few	14	TRBJ1-1	NA	TGTGCCAACTCGCGGGCGGGGGACCACACTGAAGCTTTCTTT	CANSRAGDHTEAFF
TRBV4-1	NA	15	TRBJ2-7	NA	TGCGCCAGCAGCCTCTCGGAAGCGGGTACCTACGAGCAGTACTTC	CASSLSEAGTYEQYF
TRBV20-1	few	15	TRBJ2-6	NA	TGCAGTGCTAGAGCTCCAGGGTCTGGGGCCAACGTCCTGACTTTC	CSARAPGSGANVLTF
TRBV29-1	NA	15	TRBJ2-5	TRBD2	TGCAGCGTTGAGGGTAGCGGGGGCCCCCAAGAGACCCAGTACTTC	CSVEGSGGPQETQYF
TRBV20-1	many	14	TRBJ2-3	TRBD2	TGCAGTGCTACCAGCGGGGGGGCCGGAGATACGCAGTATTTT	CSATSGGAGDTQYF
TRBV6-1	NA	15	TRBJ1-1	NA	TGTGCCAGCATACCCCGGGGAGGGGGGAACACTGAAGCTTTCTTT	CASIPRGGGNTEAFF
TRBV20-1	NA	16	TRBJ2-7	TRBD2	TGCAGTGCTAGAGCTAGACGGGAGGGCCTTCGATACGAGCAGTACTTC	CSARARREGLRYEQYF
TRBV12-3/TRBV12-4	few	17	TRBJ2-1	TRBD2	TGTGCCAGCAGTTTCCCCGGTTGGGGCGGGAGGCGGAATGAGCAGTTCTTC	CASSFPGWGGRRNEQFF
TRBV29-1	few	15	TRBJ2-7	NA	TGCAGCGTCTGGGCGGGTACTAGCTTTGGCTACGAGCAGTACTTC	CSVWAGTSFGYEQYF
TRBV7-9	few	16	TRBJ1-5	NA	TGTGCCAGTGGGATCGGGCGCACAGGGATGGATCAGCCCCAGCATTTT	CASGIGRTGMDQPQHF
TRBV27	NA	13	TRBJ1-2	TRBD1	TGTGCCAGCAGTGGACAGGTTCTAGGTGGCTACACCTTC	CASSGQVLGGYTF
TRBV7-8	NA	16	TRBJ2-3	TRBD2	TGTGCCAGCAGCTTAGCAGCGGGAGCCGCGACAGATACGCAGTATTTT	CASSLAAGAATDTQYF
TRBV6-2/TRBV6-3	NA	13	TRBJ1-1	NA	TGTGCCAGCAGTGACGGGGTTCGGACTGAAGCTTTCTTT	CASSDGVRTEAFF
TRBV5-1	many	11	TRBJ2-3	NA	TGCGCCAGCAGCCCCGGGACAACGCAGTATTTT	CASSPGTTQYF
TRBV20-1	once	15	TRBJ2-5	NA	TGCAGTGCTAGTCCGTATCTAGCGAATCAAGAGACCCAGTACTTC	CSASPYLANQETQYF
TRBV12-3/TRBV12-4	many	13	TRBJ2-2	NA	TGTGCCAGCAGTGCCAGAGACACCGGGGAGCTGTTTTTT	CASSARDTGELFF
TRBV6-5	few	16	TRBJ2-6	NA	TGTGCCAGCAGTTCCAATCCCGGCACACCCTCCAACGTCCTGACTTTC	CASSSNPGTPSNVLTF
TRBV5-1	few	13	TRBJ1-5	NA	TGCGCCAGCAGCCGAAAGGGGAATCAGCCCCAGCATTTT	CASSRKGNQPQHF
TRBV6-1	NA	15	TRBJ1-1	TRBD1	TGTGCCAGCGGGGACAGCAGCTTGGGGAACACTGAAGCTTTCTTT	CASGDSSLGNTEAFF